The 17 T cell receptor beta chains presented below share a single source sample, sequenced in a study of human T cells and chemical hapten exposure. TCRdb re-called the RACE reads through MiXCR, storing one row per CDR3 protein. The repertoire holds 80,000 to 95,000 distinct CDR3 sequences, around a tenth seen once, with approximately 1.4% in the top ten. Regarding time point: patch test 2, 6 weeks after DPC sensitization. Treatment reported: therapeutic diphenylcyclopropenone sensitization with weekly scalp DPC. The sample was whole blood, taken in connection with sensitization to the hapten diphenylcyclopropenone (DPC). Receptor source: a man aged 18 to 29 with alopecia areata. Some clones in this sample may be carry-over from other donors' samples.

This clonotype occurred many times. The chain joins TRBV5-1 to TRBJ2-7; D unclear. The germline V gene encodes CDR1 SGHRS and CDR2 YFSETQ. V was shortened by 2 bases and J by 8 bases, with 8 bases between the two germline ends. CDR3 length: 11 residues. This CDR3 is CASSFKRKQYF. DNA for the CDR3: TGCGCCAGCAGCTTCAAACGGAAGCAGTACTTC.

This clonotype was found many times. The chain carries TRBV7-6 and TRBJ2-3, with a tentative D call TRBD1 (5 bases). Germline CDR1 SGHVS, CDR2 FNYEAQ. Deletions cut 5 bases from V and 3 bases from J, with 18 bases between. The CDR3 sequence is 16 residues long. The CDR3 DNA follows: TGTGCCAGCAGCGTAGGTTGGGGCGAAAGGACAGATACGCAGTATTTT. This sequence encodes CASSVGWGERTDTQYF.

Ten or more counts support this clonotype. The chain has TRBV18 and TRBJ2-7; 11 nucleotides align to TRBD1. Looked up from germline, CDR1 is KGHSH and CDR2 is LQKENI. The CDR3 covers 18 residues. V was pared by 5 bases and J by 1 base, with 13 bases of the junction left unmatched. CDR3 sequence reads: CASSAVRRRDRGSYEQYF. The CDR3 region has the DNA TGTGCCAGCTCAGCGGTTCGACGCCGGGACAGGGGGTCCTACGAGCAGTACTTC.

This clonotype was observed a handful of times. The V and J genes are TRBV18 and TRBJ1-5; weak D call: TRBD1 (6 bases). Germline V lookup: CDR1 KGHSH, CDR2 LQKENI. Trimming shortened V by 2 bases and J by 6 bases, and 20 bases separated the two germline ends. The CDR3 has 17 amino acids. Written as DNA, the CDR3 is TGTGCCAGCTCACCATCAGGGGCTGGGGTATTAACTCAGCCCCAGCATTTT. It codes for CASSPSGAGVLTQPQHF.

V usage is TRBV5-1 and J usage is TRBJ1-1; D perhaps matches TRBD1 (6 bases). V lost 0 bases and J lost 4, with 13 bases in between. The CDR3 is made up of 15 amino acids. Per germline, CDR1 SGHRS and CDR2 YFSETQ. CDR3 in amino acids: CASSLAGGRGTEAFF. CDR3 in DNA: TGCGCCAGCAGCTTGGCCGGGGGGCGCGGCACTGAAGCTTTCTTT.

This clonotype was found many times. CDR3 amino acids: CASRGQAGNTIYF. CDR3 DNA sequence: TGCGCCAGCAGGGGACAGGCTGGAAACACCATATATTTT. The genes are TRBV10-2 and TRBJ1-3; 8 positions match TRBD1. Germline CDR1 reads WSHSY; CDR2 reads SAAADI. The CDR3 runs 13 residues. After removal of 6 bases from V and 2 bases from J, the junction contained 0 bases not matched to a gene.

The chain is built from TRBV7-2 and TRBJ1-2; D not resolved. The ends were cut back, 5 bases at V and 2 bases at J, with 12 bases in the middle. Per germline, CDR1 SGHTA and CDR2 FQGNSA. The CDR3 has 14 amino acids. CDR3 in amino acids: CASSPDWQNYGYTF. The CDR3 nucleotides read TGTGCCAGCAGCCCAGATTGGCAAAACTATGGCTACACCTTC. The entire variable domain, with the rest obtained from reference TRBV7-2 and TRBJ1-2, is as follows: GAGVSQSPSNKVTEKGKDVELRCDPISGHTALYWYRQSLGQGLEFLIYFQGNSAPDKSGLPSDRFSAERTGGSVSTLTIQRTQQEDSAVYLCASSPDWQNYGYTFGSGTRLTVV.

This clonotype came up a few times. The chain employs TRBV4-1 and TRBJ2-2, with unresolved D. Germline V CDR1 and CDR2: MGHRA, YSYEKL. V lost 0 bases, J lost 3 bases, and 8 bases lay in between. The CDR3 loop spans 15 amino acids. The CDR3 region is CASSQEYPDTGELFF. CDR3 nucleotides: TGCGCCAGCAGCCAAGAGTACCCGGACACCGGGGAGCTGTTTTTT.

This clonotype has ten or more counts. V usage is TRBV7-9 and J usage is TRBJ1-6; 7 nucleotides match TRBD1. Germline V gene data show CDR1 as SEHNR and CDR2 as FQNEAQ (reference sequence). CDR3 length: 14 residues. Trimming removed 5 bases from V and 10 bases from J; junction bases left unmatched: 8. DNA for the CDR3: TGTGCCAGCAGCGACAGGGACGTTGTCTCACCCCTCCACTTT. Protein: CASSDRDVVSPLHF.

This clonotype turned up a few times. V is TRBV6-2 or TRBV6-3 and J is TRBJ2-7; 10 nucleotides align to TRBD1. The V gene end was trimmed by 2 bases and the J gene end by 3 bases; junction bases not matched to a gene: 4. This CDR3 contains 15 residues. CDR1 and CDR2 from the germline V gene are MNHEY and SVGEGT. CDR3: CASSYAGTGVYEQYV. The CDR3 DNA reads TGTGCCAGCAGTTACGCCGGGACAGGGGTCTACGAGCAGTACGTC.

This clonotype was detected ten times or more. The chain uses TRBV20-1 and TRBJ1-3; perhaps TRBD1 as D (6 bases). Germline V gives CDR1 DFQATT, CDR2 SNEGSKA (reference sequence). V lost 6 bases and J lost 0, with 12 bases in between. The CDR3 runs to 14 residues. The CDR3 DNA follows: TGCAGTGCCACTAGGGGGGCCTCTGGAAACACCATATATTTT. Its protein product is CSATRGASGNTIYF.

This clonotype showed up just a few times. The chain employs TRBV11-2 and TRBJ2-2; no reliable D call. This CDR3 is 14 amino acids long. Germline CDR1 reads SGHAT; CDR2 reads FQNNGV. Trimming took 0 bases from V and 2 from J, leaving 4 bases between them. The CDR3 sequence is CASSLEHNTGELFF. CDR3 coding DNA: TGTGCCAGCAGCTTAGAGCACAACACCGGGGAGCTGTTTTTT.

This clonotype has ten or more counts. The gene calls are TRBV7-3 and TRBJ1-1; D might be TRBD1 (6 bases). The V gene lost 1 base and the J gene lost 6 bases, with 15 bases spanning the gap. CDR1 SGHTA and CDR2 FQGTGA come from the germline V gene. CDR3 size: 15 residues. CDR3 bases: TGTGCCAGCAGCTTAATGCTGGGGGCAGTGGCTGAAGCTTTCTTT. This codes for CASSLMLGAVAEAFF. Full variable domain (remainder filled in from reference TRBV7-3 and TRBJ1-1): GAGVSQTPSNKVTEKGKYVELRCDPISGHTALYWYRQSLGQGPEFLIYFQGTGAADDSGLPNDRFFAVRPEGSVSTLKIQRTERGDSAVYLCASSLMLGAVAEAFFGQGTRLTVV.

The chain recombines TRBV4-1 with TRBJ2-1; 8 bases match TRBD2. CDR1 and CDR2 from the germline V gene are MGHRA and YSYEKL. CDR3 length: 14 amino acids. With 3 bases clipped from V and 8 bases from J, the junction kept 6 bases outside the gene matches. The CDR3 DNA sequence: TGCGCCAGCAGCCACTACGGGGGGGCGCATGAGCAGTTCTTC. Its protein is CASSHYGGAHEQFF.

This clonotype was counted many times. J is TRBJ1-1 and V is TRBV10-3, with 7 bases identical to TRBD1. Germline V gives CDR1 ENHRY, CDR2 SYGVKD. The V gene end was trimmed by 6 bases and the J gene end by 1 base; junction bases not matched to a gene: 2. The CDR3 is made up of 13 amino acids. The CDR3 spells CAIRGTANTEAFF. The CDR3 nucleotides read TGTGCCATCAGGGGGACAGCGAACACTGAAGCTTTCTTT.

This clonotype occurred a few times. The J gene is TRBJ1-5, the V gene TRBV9; TRBD1 might be the D (6 bases). The germline gives CDR1 SGDLS, CDR2 YYNGEE. This CDR3 has 16 amino acids. Trimming left V 2 bases short and J 7 bases short, with 19 bases between. The CDR3 region has the DNA TGTGCCAGCAGCGTCATCCATAGGGGGGGCCGCCAGCCCCAGCATTTT. Residues: CASSVIHRGGRQPQHF.

V usage is TRBV4-3 and J usage is TRBJ1-2; no reliable D call. The CDR3 extends over 13 amino acids. The germline CDR1 and CDR2 sequences are LGHNA and YSLEER. V was cut by 0 bases and J by 10 bases, with 12 bases left in between. CDR3 DNA sequence: TGCGCCAGCAGCCAAGATCGGGCGACGCCCTACACCTTC. Translation gives CASSQDRATPYTF.